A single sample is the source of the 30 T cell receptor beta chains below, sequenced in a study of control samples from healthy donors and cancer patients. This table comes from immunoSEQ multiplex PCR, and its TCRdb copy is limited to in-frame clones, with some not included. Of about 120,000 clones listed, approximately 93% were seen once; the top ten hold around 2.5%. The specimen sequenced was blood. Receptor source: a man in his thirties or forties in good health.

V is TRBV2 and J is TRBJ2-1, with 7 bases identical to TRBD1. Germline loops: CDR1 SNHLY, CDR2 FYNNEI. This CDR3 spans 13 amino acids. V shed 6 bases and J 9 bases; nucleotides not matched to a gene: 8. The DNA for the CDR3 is TGTGCCAGCAGAGACGACAGGGCAACTGAGCAGTTCTTC. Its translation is CASRDDRATEQFF.

CDR3 protein: CAWGGARPSGETQYF. Here the CDR3 DNA reads TGTGCCTGGGGGGGGGCGCGGCCCTCGGGGGAGACCCAGTACTTC. The J gene is TRBJ2-5, the V gene TRBV30; D might be TRBD2 (7 bases). This CDR3 spans 15 amino acids. CDR1 is GTSNPN and CDR2 is SVGIG in the germline V gene (reference sequence). Trimming stripped 5 bases from V and 5 bases from J, with 21 bases between.

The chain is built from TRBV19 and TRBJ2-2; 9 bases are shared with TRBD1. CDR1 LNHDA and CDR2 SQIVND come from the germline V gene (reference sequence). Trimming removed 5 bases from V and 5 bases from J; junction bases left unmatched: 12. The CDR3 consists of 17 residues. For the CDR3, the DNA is TGTGCCAGTAGTGGAGGGACAGGGCGCCGAGGGACCGGGGAGCTGTTTTTT. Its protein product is CASSGGTGRRGTGELFF.

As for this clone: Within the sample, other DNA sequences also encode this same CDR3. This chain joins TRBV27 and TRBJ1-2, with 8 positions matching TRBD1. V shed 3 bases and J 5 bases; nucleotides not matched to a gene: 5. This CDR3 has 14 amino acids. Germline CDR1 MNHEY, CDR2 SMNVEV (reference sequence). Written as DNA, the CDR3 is TGTGCCAGCAGTTTCGGACAGGGACCTTATGGCTACACCTTC. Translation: CASSFGQGPYGYTF.

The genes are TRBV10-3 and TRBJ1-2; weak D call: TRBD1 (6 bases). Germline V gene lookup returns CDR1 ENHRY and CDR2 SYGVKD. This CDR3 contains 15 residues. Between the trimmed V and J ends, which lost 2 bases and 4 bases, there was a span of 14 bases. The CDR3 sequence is CAISEPSQGSYGYTF. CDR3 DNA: TGTGCCATCAGTGAGCCATCACAGGGCTCCTATGGCTACACCTTC.

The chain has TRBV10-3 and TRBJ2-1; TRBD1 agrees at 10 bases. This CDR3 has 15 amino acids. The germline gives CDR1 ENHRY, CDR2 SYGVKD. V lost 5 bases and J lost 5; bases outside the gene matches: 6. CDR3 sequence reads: CAISPGQGNDNEQFF. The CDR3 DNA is TGTGCCATCAGTCCGGGACAGGGGAATGACAATGAGCAGTTCTTC.

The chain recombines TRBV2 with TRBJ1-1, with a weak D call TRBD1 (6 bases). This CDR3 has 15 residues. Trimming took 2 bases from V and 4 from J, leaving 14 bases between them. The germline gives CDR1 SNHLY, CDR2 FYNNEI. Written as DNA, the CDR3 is TGTGCCAGCAGTGAAATCCGGGGGCGAGGCACTGAAGCTTTCTTT. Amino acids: CASSEIRGRGTEAFF.

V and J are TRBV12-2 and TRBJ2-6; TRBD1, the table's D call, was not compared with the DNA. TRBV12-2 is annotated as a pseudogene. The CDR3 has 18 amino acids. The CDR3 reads CASRLAGRGRGGANVLTF. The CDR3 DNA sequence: TGTGCAAGTCGCTTAGCGGGTAGGGGGCGCGGGGGGGCCAACGTCCTGACTTTC.

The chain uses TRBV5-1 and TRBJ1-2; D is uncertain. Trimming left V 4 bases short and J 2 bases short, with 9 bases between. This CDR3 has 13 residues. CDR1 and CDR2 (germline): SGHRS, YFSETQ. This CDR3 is CASSLQKNYGYTF. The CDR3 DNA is TGCGCCAGCAGCCTACAGAAGAACTATGGCTACACCTTC.

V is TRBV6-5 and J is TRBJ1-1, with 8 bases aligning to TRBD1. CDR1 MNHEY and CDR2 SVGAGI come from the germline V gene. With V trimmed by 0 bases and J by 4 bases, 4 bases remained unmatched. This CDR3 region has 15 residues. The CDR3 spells CASSYSPTGGTEAFF. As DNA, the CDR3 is TGTGCCAGCAGTTACTCGCCTACAGGGGGCACTGAAGCTTTCTTT.

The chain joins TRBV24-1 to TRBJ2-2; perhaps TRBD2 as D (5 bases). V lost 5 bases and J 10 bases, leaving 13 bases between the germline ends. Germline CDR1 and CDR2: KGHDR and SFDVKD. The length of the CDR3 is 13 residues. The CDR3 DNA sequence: TGTGCCACCAGTGGTAGGAGGAACGAGGAGCTGTTTTTT. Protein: CATSGRRNEELFF.

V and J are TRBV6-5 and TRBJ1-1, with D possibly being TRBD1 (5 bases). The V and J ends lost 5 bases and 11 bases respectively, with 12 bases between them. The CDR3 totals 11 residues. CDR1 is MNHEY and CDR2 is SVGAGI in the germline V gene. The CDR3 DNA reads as TGTGCCAGCAGTAACAACAGGCATGCTTTCTTT. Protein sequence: CASSNNRHAFF.

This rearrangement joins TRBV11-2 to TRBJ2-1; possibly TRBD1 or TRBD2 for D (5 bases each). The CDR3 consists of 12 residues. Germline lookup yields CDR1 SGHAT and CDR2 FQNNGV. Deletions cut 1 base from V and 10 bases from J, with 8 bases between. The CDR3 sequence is CASSLVGDEQFF. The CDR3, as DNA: TGTGCCAGCAGCTTAGTGGGGGACGAGCAGTTCTTC.

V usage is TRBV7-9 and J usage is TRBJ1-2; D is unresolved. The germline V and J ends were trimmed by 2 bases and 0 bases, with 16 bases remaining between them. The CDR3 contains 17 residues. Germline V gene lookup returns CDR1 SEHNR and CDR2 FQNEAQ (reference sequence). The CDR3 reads CASSLYLDANPNYGYTF. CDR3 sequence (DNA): TGTGCCAGCAGCTTATATCTAGACGCTAATCCTAACTATGGCTACACCTTC.

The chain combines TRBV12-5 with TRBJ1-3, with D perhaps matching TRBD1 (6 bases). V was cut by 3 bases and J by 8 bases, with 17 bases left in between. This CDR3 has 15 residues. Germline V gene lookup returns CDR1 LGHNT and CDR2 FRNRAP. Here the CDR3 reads CASGFRGGTEDTIYF. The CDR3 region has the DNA TGTGCTAGTGGTTTCCGTGGGGGCACGGAGGACACCATATATTTT.

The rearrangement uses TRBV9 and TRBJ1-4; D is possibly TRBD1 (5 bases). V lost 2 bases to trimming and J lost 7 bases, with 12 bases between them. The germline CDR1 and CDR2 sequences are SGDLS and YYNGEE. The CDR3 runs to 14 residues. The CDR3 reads CASSVRGASEKLFF. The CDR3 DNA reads TGTGCCAGCAGCGTGCGAGGGGCGAGTGAAAAACTGTTTTTT.

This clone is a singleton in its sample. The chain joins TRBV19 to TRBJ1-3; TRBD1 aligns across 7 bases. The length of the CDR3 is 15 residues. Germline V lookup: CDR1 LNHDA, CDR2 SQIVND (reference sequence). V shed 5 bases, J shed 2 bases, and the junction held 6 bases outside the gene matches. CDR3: CASSPGTAPGNTIYF. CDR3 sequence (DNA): TGTGCCAGTAGTCCTGGGACAGCACCTGGAAACACCATATATTTT.

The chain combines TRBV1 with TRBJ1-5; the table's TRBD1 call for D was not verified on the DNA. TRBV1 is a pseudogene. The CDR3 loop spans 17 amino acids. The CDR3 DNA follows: TGCACCAGCAGCCAGGTCGCCCTCAGGGGTTACAATCAGCCCCAGCATTTT. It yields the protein CTSSQVALRGYNQPQHF.

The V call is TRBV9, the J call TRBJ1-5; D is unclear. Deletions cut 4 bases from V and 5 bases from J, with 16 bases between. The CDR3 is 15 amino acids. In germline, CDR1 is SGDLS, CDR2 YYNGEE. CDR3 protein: CASSPGVGFYQPQHF. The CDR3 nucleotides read TGTGCCAGCAGCCCCGGGGTGGGATTCTATCAGCCCCAGCATTTT.

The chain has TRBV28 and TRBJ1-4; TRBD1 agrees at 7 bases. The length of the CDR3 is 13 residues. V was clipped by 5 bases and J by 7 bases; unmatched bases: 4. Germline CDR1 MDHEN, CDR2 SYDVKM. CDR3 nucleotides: TGTGCCAGCAGTCTACAGGGGAGTGAAAAACTGTTTTTT. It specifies CASSLQGSEKLFF. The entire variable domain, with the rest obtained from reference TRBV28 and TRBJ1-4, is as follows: DVKVTQSSRYLVKRTGEKVFLECVQDMDHENMFWYRQDPGLGLRLIYFSYDVKMKEKGDIPEGYSVSREKKERFSLILESASTNQTSMYLCASSLQGSEKLFFGSGTQLSVL.

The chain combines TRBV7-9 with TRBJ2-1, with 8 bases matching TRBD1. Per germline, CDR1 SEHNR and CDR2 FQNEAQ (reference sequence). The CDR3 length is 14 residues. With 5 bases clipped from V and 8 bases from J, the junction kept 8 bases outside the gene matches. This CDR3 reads CASSTRQGNYEQFF. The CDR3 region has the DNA TGTGCCAGCAGCACCCGACAGGGGAACTATGAGCAGTTCTTC. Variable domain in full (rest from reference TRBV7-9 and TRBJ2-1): DTGVSQNPRHKITKRGQNVTFRCDPISEHNRLYWYRQTLGQGPEFLTYFQNEAQLEKSRLLSDRFSAERPKGSFSTLEIQRTEQGDSAMYLCASSTRQGNYEQFFGPGTRLTVL.

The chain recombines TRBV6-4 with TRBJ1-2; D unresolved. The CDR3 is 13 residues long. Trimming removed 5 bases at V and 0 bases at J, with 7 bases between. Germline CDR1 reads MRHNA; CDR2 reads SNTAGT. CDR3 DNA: TGTGCCAGCAGTTCTGGGCCTAACTATGGCTACACCTTC. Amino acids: CASSSGPNYGYTF.

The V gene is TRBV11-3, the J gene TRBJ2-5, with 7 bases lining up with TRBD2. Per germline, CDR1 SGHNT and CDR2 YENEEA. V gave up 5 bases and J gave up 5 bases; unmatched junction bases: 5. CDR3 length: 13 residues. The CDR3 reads CASSVAGGETQYF. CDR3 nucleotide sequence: TGTGCCAGCAGCGTTGCCGGGGGGGAGACCCAGTACTTC. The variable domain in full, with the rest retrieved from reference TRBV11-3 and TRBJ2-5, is EAGVVQSPRYKIIEKKQPVAFWCNPISGHNTLYWYLQNLGQGPELLIRYENEEAVDDSQLPKDRFSAERLKGVDSTLKIQPAELGDSAVYLCASSVAGGETQYFGPGTRLLVL.

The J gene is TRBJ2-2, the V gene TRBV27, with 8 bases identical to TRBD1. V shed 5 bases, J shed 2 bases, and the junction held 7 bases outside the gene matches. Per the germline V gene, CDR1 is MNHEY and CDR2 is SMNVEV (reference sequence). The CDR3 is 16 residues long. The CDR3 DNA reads TGTGCCAGCAGTCCCTCAGGGGGCCTCAACACCGGGGAGCTGTTTTTT. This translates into CASSPSGGLNTGELFF.

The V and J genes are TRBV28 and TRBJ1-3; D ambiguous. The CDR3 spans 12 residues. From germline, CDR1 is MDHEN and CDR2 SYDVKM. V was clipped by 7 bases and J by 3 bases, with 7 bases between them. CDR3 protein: CASNSGGNTIYF. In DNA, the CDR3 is TGTGCCAGCAATTCGGGTGGAAACACCATATATTTT.

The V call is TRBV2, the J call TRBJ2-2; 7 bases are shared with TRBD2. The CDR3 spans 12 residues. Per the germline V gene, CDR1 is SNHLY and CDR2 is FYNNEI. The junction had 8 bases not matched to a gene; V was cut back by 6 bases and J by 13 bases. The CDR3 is CASRDRGEGLFF. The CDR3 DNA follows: TGTGCCAGCAGGGACCGGGGGGAGGGGCTGTTTTTT.

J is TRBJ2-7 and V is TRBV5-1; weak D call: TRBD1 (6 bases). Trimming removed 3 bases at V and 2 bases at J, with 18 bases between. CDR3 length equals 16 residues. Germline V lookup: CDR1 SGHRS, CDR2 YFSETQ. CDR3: CASSSGTRDAAYEQYF. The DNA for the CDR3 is TGCGCCAGCAGCTCTGGGACAAGGGACGCGGCCTACGAGCAGTACTTC.

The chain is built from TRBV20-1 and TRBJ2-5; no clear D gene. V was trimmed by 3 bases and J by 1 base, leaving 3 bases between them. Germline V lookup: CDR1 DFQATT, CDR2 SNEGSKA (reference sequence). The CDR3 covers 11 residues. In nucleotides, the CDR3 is TGCAGTGCTAGGCCCCAAGAGACCCAGTACTTC. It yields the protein CSARPQETQYF.

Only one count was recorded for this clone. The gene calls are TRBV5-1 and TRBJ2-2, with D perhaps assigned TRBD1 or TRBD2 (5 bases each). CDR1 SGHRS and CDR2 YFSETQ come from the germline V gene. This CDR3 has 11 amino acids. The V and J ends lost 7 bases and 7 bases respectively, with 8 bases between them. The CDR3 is CASEGYGELFF. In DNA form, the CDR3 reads TGCGCCAGCGAGGGGTACGGGGAGCTGTTTTTT.

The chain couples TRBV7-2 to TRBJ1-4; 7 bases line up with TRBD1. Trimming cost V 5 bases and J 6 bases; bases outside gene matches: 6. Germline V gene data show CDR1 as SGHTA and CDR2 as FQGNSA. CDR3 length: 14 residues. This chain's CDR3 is CASSPTGLYEKLFF. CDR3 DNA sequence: TGTGCCAGCAGCCCGACAGGGTTGTATGAAAAACTGTTTTTT. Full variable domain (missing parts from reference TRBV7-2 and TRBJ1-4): GAGVSQSPSNKVTEKGKDVELRCDPISGHTALYWYRQSLGQGLEFLIYFQGNSAPDKSGLPSDRFSAERTGGSVSTLTIQRTQQEDSAVYLCASSPTGLYEKLFFGSGTQLSVL.